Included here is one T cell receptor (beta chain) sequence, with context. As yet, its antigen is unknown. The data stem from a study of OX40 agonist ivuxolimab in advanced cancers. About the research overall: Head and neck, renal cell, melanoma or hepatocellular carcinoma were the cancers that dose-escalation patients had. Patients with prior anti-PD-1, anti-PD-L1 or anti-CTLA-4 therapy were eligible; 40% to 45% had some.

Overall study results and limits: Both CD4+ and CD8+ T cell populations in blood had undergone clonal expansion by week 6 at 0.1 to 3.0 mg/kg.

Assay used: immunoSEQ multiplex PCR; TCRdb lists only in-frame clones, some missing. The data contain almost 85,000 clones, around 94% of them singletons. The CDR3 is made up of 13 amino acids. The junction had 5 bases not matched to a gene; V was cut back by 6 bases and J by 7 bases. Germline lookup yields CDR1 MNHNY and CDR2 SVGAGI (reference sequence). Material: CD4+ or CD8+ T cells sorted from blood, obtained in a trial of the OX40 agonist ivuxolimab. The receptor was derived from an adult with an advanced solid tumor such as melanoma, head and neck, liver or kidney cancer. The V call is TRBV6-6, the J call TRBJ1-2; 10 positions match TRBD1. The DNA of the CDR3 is TGTGCCAGCAGCCTGACAGGGGGCGGTGGCTACACCTTC. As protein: CASSLTGGGGYTF.